This T cell receptor beta chain was captured by sequencing in a study of cytomegalovirus exposure and HLA in healthy donors. Study information: The roughly 130 validation repertoires used the same platform as the approximately 700 first-cohort repertoires (as reported by a later analysis).

With regard to this clone: Its antigen is still unknown.

V lost 4 bases to trimming and J lost 7 bases; unmatched junction nucleotides: 6. CDR3 length equals 13 residues. Germline V gene sequence: CDR1 KGHSH, CDR2 LQKENI. Sequencing used immunoSEQ multiplex PCR; TCRdb keeps in-frame clones, though not all of them. The data hold hundreds of thousands of clones, with 75% to 90% observed a single time. Overall study findings and caveats: Reports indicated that the classifier achieved high specificity and sensitivity in diagnosing cytomegalovirus status. Subsequent analysis revealed that first-cohort TCR clusters tended to co-occur in the approximately 120 validation repertoires. Among the CMV-associated chains, a few were confirmed in vitro as specific for CMV antigens.

Sequencing input: PBMCs. This clonotype was sampled from a woman between 18 and 30 years old in good health and CMV-seronegative. The V gene is TRBV18, the J gene TRBJ1-1; TRBD1 matches at 7 bases. The CDR3 is CASSRQGGLEAFF. The CDR3 DNA reads as TGTGCCAGCTCACGTCAGGGGGGACTTGAAGCTTTCTTT.